This T cell receptor beta chain was recorded in a study of regulatory T cells in long-lasting Graves disease. In building TCR beta libraries, iRepertoire HTBI primers were used together with Arm-PCR of CDR3 regions. MiXCR, applied by TCRdb to the multiplex PCR reads, yields one record per CDR3 protein. This table holds a few hundred thousand distinct CDR3 sequences, over 14% found once. Noted time point: newly diagnosed GD, antithyroid drugs for less than 3 months. RNA isolated from PBMCs was used to make the TCR library. V lost 4 bases, J lost 7 bases, and 8 bases stayed unmatched. Germline CDR1 SGHTA, CDR2 FQGNSA. The CDR3 consists of 15 residues. This sample also appeared in a second study, on T cells in Graves' hyperthyroidism and ophthalmopathy.

Sequencing used peripheral blood mononuclear cells (PBMCs), obtained at new diagnosis, from a patient treated with antithyroid drugs. The chain carries TRBV7-2 and TRBJ1-4; TRBD1 agrees at 8 bases. This clonotype was obtained from a woman between 40 and 55 years old with Graves disease. The CDR3 loop is CASSSLRGLSEKLFF. The CDR3, as DNA: TGTGCCAGCAGCTCCCTCAGGGGGCTTAGTGAAAAACTGTTTTTT.